The 26 T cell receptor beta chains below were found in one sample sequenced in a study of T-cell memory formation after mild COVID-19. TCRdb re-called the 5' RACE reads with MiXCR, one entry per CDR3 protein. The table includes around 300,000 distinct CDR3 sequences, 15% to 20% detected once. The material sequenced was PBMCs or a T cell subset sorted from them (not recorded which). The receptors here all came from a man aged 18 to 30 who had mild COVID-19 (a few samples of this study predate the infection). Cell type and time point are not known.

This clonotype was seen only a few times. This chain connects TRBV9 to TRBJ2-4; 9 bases fit TRBD1. J was trimmed by 11 bases and V by 3 bases; bases with no gene match: 9. Germline V gives CDR1 SGDLS, CDR2 YYNGEE. This CDR3 spans 14 amino acids. CDR3 residues: CASSARDREEVQYF. For the CDR3, the DNA is TGTGCCAGCAGCGCCAGGGACAGGGAAGAGGTTCAGTACTTC.

Only a few counts were recorded for this clonotype. The chain is built from TRBV6-5 and TRBJ1-1; unclear D gene. The CDR3 covers 15 residues. The germline CDR1 and CDR2 sequences are MNHEY and SVGAGI. V lost 2 bases and J 5 bases, leaving 15 bases between the germline ends. CDR3 nucleotides: TGTGCCAGCAGTTACGGAAGGGTACGGTGGACTGAAGCTTTCTTT. Amino acid sequence: CASSYGRVRWTEAFF.

The rearrangement links TRBV24-1 to TRBJ1-5; D is unresolved. CDR1 and CDR2 (germline): KGHDR, SFDVKD. The CDR3 consists of 12 residues. V lost 4 bases and J lost 11, with 11 bases in between. CDR3 coding DNA: TGTGCCACCAGTGACGAGGGCCTCACCCAGCATTTT. This codes for CATSDEGLTQHF.

CDR3 region: CASSVVEWSSGANVLTF. In DNA form, the CDR3 reads TGTGCCAGCAGCGTAGTCGAGTGGAGCTCTGGGGCCAACGTCCTGACTTTC. The gene calls are TRBV9 and TRBJ2-6, with D unclear. The CDR3 contains 17 residues. Germline V lookup: CDR1 SGDLS, CDR2 YYNGEE. The ends were cut back, 0 bases at V and 0 bases at J, with 10 bases in the middle.

The rearrangement joins TRBV4-3 to TRBJ2-1, with unresolved D. Germline V gene sequence: CDR1 LGHNA, CDR2 YSLEER. The CDR3 covers 14 residues. V was trimmed by 1 base and J by 6 bases, leaving 10 bases between them. The CDR3 region is CASSQVRESNEQFF. CDR3 DNA: TGCGCCAGCAGCCAAGTAAGGGAATCCAATGAGCAGTTCTTC.

This clonotype was counted ten times or more. The chain joins TRBV6-6 to TRBJ2-1; no clear D gene. The CDR3 has 15 amino acids. Trimming pared 0 bases from V and 9 bases from J, leaving 15 bases between. Germline V gene sequence: CDR1 MNHNY, CDR2 SVGAGI (reference sequence). In nucleotides, the CDR3 is TGTGCCAGCAGTTACTCCACCGATGCCGAGGTTGAGCAGTTCTTC. Translation: CASSYSTDAEVEQFF.

This clonotype was seen a few times. This chain links TRBV6-6 with TRBJ2-7; no clear D. The V end lost 5 bases, the J end lost 0 bases, and 8 bases lay between the germline ends. The CDR3 sequence is 13 residues long. Germline loops: CDR1 MNHNY, CDR2 SVGAGI (reference sequence). The CDR3 coding sequence is TGTGCCAGCAGTCCACAAGGCTCCTACGAGCAGTACGTC. Translation gives CASSPQGSYEQYV.

The V call is TRBV20-1, the J call TRBJ2-5; no firm D call. Germline CDR1 is DFQATT and CDR2 is SNEGSKA (reference sequence). The CDR3 totals 13 residues. V lost 0 bases, J lost 5 bases, and 10 bases lay in between. In nucleotides, the CDR3 is TGCAGTGCTAGAGATTTAGCTCGGGAGACCCAGTACTTC. Its translation is CSARDLARETQYF.

This clonotype was seen many times. The rearrangement uses TRBV29-1 and TRBJ1-2; no clear D. This CDR3 contains 10 residues. CDR1 and CDR2 (germline): SQVTM, ANQGSEA. V shed 4 bases and J shed 7 bases, with 7 bases lying between them. CDR3 bases: TGCAGCGTTGGAAGACTTGGCTACACCTTC. It encodes CSVGRLGYTF.

The rearrangement joins TRBV12-3 or TRBV12-4 to TRBJ1-1; a possible D gene is TRBD1 (6 bases). There are 14 residues in the CDR3. V shed 7 bases and J shed 4 bases, with 16 bases lying between them. The CDR3 DNA is TGTGCCAGCACCGTGAGGGACACCCCCACTGAAGCTTTCTTT. It encodes CASTVRDTPTEAFF.

In this sample, this clonotype turned up a few times. The chain joins TRBV5-4 to TRBJ1-1; D is unclear. The CDR3 covers 14 residues. The V gene lost 5 bases and the J gene lost 1 base, with 12 bases spanning the gap. Germline CDR1 reads SGHNT; CDR2 reads YYREEE (reference sequence). The CDR3 here is CASRDPRGNTEAFF. CDR3 sequence (DNA): TGTGCCAGCAGGGACCCCCGGGGGAACACTGAAGCTTTCTTT.

The gene calls are TRBV7-2 and TRBJ1-2; maybe TRBD1 (6 bases). The CDR3 has 15 amino acids. Germline V lookup: CDR1 SGHTA, CDR2 FQGNSA. V was trimmed by 1 base and J by 6 bases, leaving 15 bases between them. Here the CDR3 DNA reads TGTGCCAGCAGCTTAGAAGGGGGGAGGTACGATGGCTACACCTTC. Protein sequence: CASSLEGGRYDGYTF.

V is TRBV6-5 and J is TRBJ1-2; D perhaps matches TRBD1 (6 bases). The CDR3 is 12 residues long. Germline V CDR1 and CDR2: MNHEY, SVGAGI. Trimming stripped 5 bases from V and 8 bases from J, with 12 bases between. CDR3 in DNA: TGTGCCAGCAGTCTACAGGGTGGCGGCTACACCTTC. It translates to CASSLQGGGYTF.

This clonotype was picked up a small number of times. The chain uses TRBV6-5 and TRBJ2-7; D may be TRBD1 or TRBD2 (5 bases each). Germline V gene lookup returns CDR1 MNHEY and CDR2 SVGAGI. This CDR3 contains 13 residues. Trimming took 6 bases from V and 2 from J, leaving 11 bases between them. Written as DNA, the CDR3 is TGTGCCAGCAGGGGCAGGGAGACCTACGAGCAGTACTTC. Its translation is CASRGRETYEQYF.

This CDR3 is CASRPGRDNSPLHF. In nucleotides, the CDR3 is TGTGCCAGCAGACCGGGACGGGATAATTCACCCCTCCACTTT. V usage is TRBV6-5 and J usage is TRBJ1-6; tentatively, D is TRBD1 (5 bases). This CDR3 spans 14 amino acids. Per the germline V gene, CDR1 is MNHEY and CDR2 is SVGAGI. The V end was cut by 6 bases, the J end by 5 bases, with 11 bases between.

CDR3 nucleotides: TGTGCCAGCAACCCCGCTGGGGGTGCTGAAGCTTTCTTT. Protein product: CASNPAGGAEAFF. The chain joins TRBV28 to TRBJ1-1, with D possibly matching TRBD1 (5 bases). CDR3 length: 13 residues. The V and J ends lost 7 bases and 6 bases respectively, with 15 bases between them. The germline CDR1 and CDR2 sequences are MDHEN and SYDVKM.

This chain uses TRBV6-2 or TRBV6-3 with TRBJ2-7; D is unclear. Germline CDR1 is MNHEY and CDR2 is SVGEGT. The CDR3 totals 13 residues. Trimming removed 3 bases at V and 6 bases at J, with 12 bases between. Here the CDR3 DNA reads TGTGCCAGCAGTTATATGGGATCGAGCGAGCAGTACTTC. It specifies CASSYMGSSEQYF.

This clonotype came up a few times. The chain combines TRBV12-3 or TRBV12-4 with TRBJ2-3; 7 nucleotides match TRBD2. The V segment lost 6 bases and the J segment 9 bases; nucleotides outside the gene matches: 15. There are 15 residues in the CDR3. This chain's CDR3 is CASRTPGGGAHTQYF. CDR3 in DNA: TGTGCCAGCAGGACCCCGGGGGGTGGGGCACACACGCAGTATTTT.

The chain links TRBV10-1 to TRBJ2-6; D is perhaps TRBD1 (5 bases). V was pared by 2 bases and J by 0 bases, with 5 bases between. The CDR3 is made up of 15 amino acids. The germline gives CDR1 WNHNN, CDR2 SYGVQD (reference sequence). CDR3 residues: CASSEGASGANVLTF. The DNA of the CDR3 is TGCGCCAGCAGTGAGGGGGCCTCTGGGGCCAACGTCCTGACTTTC.

There are a few counts of this clonotype. The chain joins TRBV5-1 to TRBJ2-7, with TRBD1 matching over 11 bases. The ends lost 4 bases at V and 3 bases at J; junction bases unmatched: 6. The CDR3 has 15 residues. Germline-derived CDR1 and CDR2 are SGHRS and YFSETQ. In DNA form, the CDR3 reads TGCGCCAGCAGCCCAGGGACAGGGGGGCGCTACGAGCAGTACGTC. Protein product: CASSPGTGGRYEQYV.

This chain connects TRBV7-8 to TRBJ1-6; D may be TRBD1 (5 bases). CDR3 length: 17 residues. Germline loops: CDR1 SGHVS, CDR2 FQNEAQ. Trimming removed 0 bases at V and 1 base at J, with 10 bases between. CDR3 sequence: CASSLARGESYNSPLHF. The CDR3 coding sequence is TGTGCCAGCAGCTTAGCGCGGGGGGAATCCTATAATTCACCCCTCCACTTT.

Only a few counts were recorded for this clonotype. V is TRBV13 and J is TRBJ1-1, with D hard to call. The CDR3 loop spans 13 amino acids. The germline V and J ends were trimmed by 5 bases and 5 bases, with 12 bases remaining between them. Looked up from germline, CDR1 is PRHDT and CDR2 is FYEKMQ (reference sequence). In nucleotides, the CDR3 is TGTGCCAGCAGCCCAGCCCCATGGACTGAAGCTTTCTTT. It codes for CASSPAPWTEAFF.

This clonotype came up many times. The chain employs TRBV12-3 or TRBV12-4 and TRBJ1-1; D gene ambiguous. Trimming shortened V by 3 bases and J by 1 base, and 6 bases separated the two germline ends. CDR3 length: 13 amino acids. The CDR3 sequence: CASSFGGNTEAFF. CDR3 nucleotides: TGTGCCAGCAGTTTTGGAGGGAACACTGAAGCTTTCTTT.

This clonotype has only a few counts. The V call is TRBV5-1, the J call TRBJ1-1; D gene uncertain. Trimming cost V 0 bases and J 4 bases, with 13 bases left between them. Germline V CDR1 and CDR2: SGHRS, YFSETQ. This CDR3 has 15 residues. CDR3 coding DNA: TGCGCCAGCAGCTTGGATCCGGGGTTGAGCACTGAAGCTTTCTTT. Translation gives CASSLDPGLSTEAFF.

This clonotype was counted a few times. The chain links TRBV12-3 or TRBV12-4 to TRBJ1-4; tentatively, D is TRBD1 (5 bases). V was shortened by 6 bases and J by 10 bases, with 12 bases between the two germline ends. There are 12 residues in the CDR3. The CDR3 sequence is CASRLGRGKLFF. In DNA form, the CDR3 reads TGTGCCAGCAGACTGGGACGAGGAAAACTGTTTTTT.

The genes are TRBV4-3 and TRBJ1-1; 10 positions match TRBD1. The CDR3 runs to 16 residues. V shed 5 bases, J shed 1 base, and the junction held 7 bases outside the gene matches. Per germline, CDR1 LGHNA and CDR2 YSLEER. CDR3 in amino acids: CASSKLTGGQNTEAFF. DNA of the CDR3: TGCGCCAGCAGCAAGCTGACAGGGGGCCAGAACACTGAAGCTTTCTTT.